This T cell receptor (beta chain) was recorded in a study of blood T cell repertoires in COVID-19. Study in general: Acute-phase and convalescent COVID-19 samples originated in the United States, Italy and Spain.

There are 11 residues in the CDR3. Looked up from germline, CDR1 is MGHRA and CDR2 is YSYEKL. V was clipped by 4 bases and J by 9 bases, with 7 bases between them. Original handling: Using reference gene primer amplification, nucleated cell counts were estimated. TCRdb keeps only in-frame clones here, not all; method: immunoSEQ multiplex PCR. D and trimming come from the DNA, and the V and J calls and clone size come from that table. The sample records around 300,000 clones, less than 90% being singletons. The sample taken for sequencing was peripheral blood. This chain joins TRBV4-1 and TRBJ2-1; D is unclear. The sequence was collected from a human donor in a cohort sampled during active COVID-19. The CDR3: CASSRESEQFF. DNA for the CDR3: TGCGCCAGCAGCCGAGAGAGTGAGCAGTTCTTC.